This TCR beta chain comes out of a study of shared clonotypes between healthy human individuals. The table came from immunoSEQ multiplex PCR; TCRdb's copy has only in-frame clones and leaves some out. The table shows about 1.1 million clones, with around 82% occurring only once. The CDR3 spans 14 residues. Germline V gives CDR1 SGHRS, CDR2 YFSETQ. V dropped 4 bases and J dropped 10; count of bases not matched to a gene: 7. The rearrangement joins TRBV5-1 to TRBJ2-3; 12 bases are shared with TRBD2. The source material was memory CD4+ T cells from PBMCs. Subset here: CD45RA-negative fraction. The sequence was obtained from a man aged 18-30 years in good health. Some clones in this sample may be carry-over from other donors' samples. CDR3 sequence reads: CASSPLAGGRAQYF. CDR3 nucleotide sequence: TGCGCCAGCAGCCCCCTAGCGGGAGGGAGAGCGCAGTATTTT.